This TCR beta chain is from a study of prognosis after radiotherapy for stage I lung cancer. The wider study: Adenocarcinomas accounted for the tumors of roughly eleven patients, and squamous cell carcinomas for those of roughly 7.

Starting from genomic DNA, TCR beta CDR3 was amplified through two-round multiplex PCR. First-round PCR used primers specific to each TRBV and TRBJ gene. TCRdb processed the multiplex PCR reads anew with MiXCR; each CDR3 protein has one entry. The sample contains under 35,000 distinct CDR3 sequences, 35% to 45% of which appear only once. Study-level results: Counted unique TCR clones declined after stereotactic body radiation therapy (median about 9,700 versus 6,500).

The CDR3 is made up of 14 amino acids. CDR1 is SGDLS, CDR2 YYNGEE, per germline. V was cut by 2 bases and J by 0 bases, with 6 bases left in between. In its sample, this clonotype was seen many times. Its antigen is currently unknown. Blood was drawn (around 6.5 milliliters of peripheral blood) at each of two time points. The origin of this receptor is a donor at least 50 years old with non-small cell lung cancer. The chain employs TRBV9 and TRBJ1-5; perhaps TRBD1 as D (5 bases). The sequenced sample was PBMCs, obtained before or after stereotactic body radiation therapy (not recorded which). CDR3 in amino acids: CASSVGTSNQPQHF. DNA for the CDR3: TGTGCCAGCAGCGTTGGGACTAGCAATCAGCCCCAGCATTTT. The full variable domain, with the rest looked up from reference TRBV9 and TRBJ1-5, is DSGVTQTPKHLITATGQRVTLRCSPRSGDLSVYWYQQSLDQGLQFLIQYYNGEERAKGNILERFSAQQFPDLHSELNLSSLELGDSALYFCASSVGTSNQPQHFGDGTRLSIL.